These 19 T cell receptor beta chains share one sample of origin, sequenced in a study of technical replicates of blood from a few donors. The data were produced by immunoSEQ multiplex PCR, yet TCRdb's version contains in-frame clones alone and is incomplete. Seen here are roughly 13,000 clones, more than 70% observed once, and the top ten hold around 9.9%. The material sequenced was PBMCs. All receptors derive from a human donor in good health.

This clone was seen only once. V usage is TRBV20-1 and J usage is TRBJ2-7; 7 nucleotides match TRBD1. Germline trimming cut 6 bases from V and 6 bases from J; bases unmatched to any gene: 5. The germline gives CDR1 DFQATT, CDR2 SNEGSKA (reference sequence). CDR3 length: 11 amino acids. The CDR3 reads CSADDRAEQYF. The DNA of the CDR3 is TGCAGTGCCGACGACAGGGCCGAGCAGTACTTC.

The chain is built from TRBV27 and TRBJ2-7; no clear D. Between the trimmed V and J ends, which lost 5 bases and 3 bases, there was a span of 17 bases. Germline lookup yields CDR1 MNHEY and CDR2 SMNVEV (reference sequence). CDR3 length: 15 amino acids. CDR3 coding DNA: TGTGCCAGCAGTCCTCTAGTTAGCCCCCTCTACGAGCAGTACTTC. This sequence encodes CASSPLVSPLYEQYF.

V and J are TRBV5-1 and TRBJ2-7; 7 bases line up with TRBD1. CDR1 SGHRS and CDR2 YFSETQ come from the germline V gene. Losses at the gene ends were 0 bases for V and 1 base for J; bases not matched to a gene: 7. CDR3 length: 16 amino acids. The CDR3 coding sequence is TGCGCCAGCAGCTTGGATGGACAGGTGATATCCTACGAGCAGTACTTC. Its translation is CASSLDGQVISYEQYF.

The chain is built from TRBV6-1 and TRBJ2-7; D is perhaps TRBD2 (6 bases). The germline V gene has CDR1 MNHNS and CDR2 SASEGT. The CDR3 loop spans 14 amino acids. Trimming left V 1 base short and J 2 bases short, with 9 bases between. The CDR3: CASSEVWGAYEQYF. Here the CDR3 DNA reads TGTGCCAGCAGTGAAGTGTGGGGGGCCTACGAGCAGTACTTC.

J is TRBJ1-4 and V is TRBV5-1; a weak D match, TRBD1 (6 bases). Looked up from germline, CDR1 is SGHRS and CDR2 is YFSETQ. CDR3 size: 17 residues. Deletions cut 2 bases from V and 0 bases from J, with 14 bases between. Here the CDR3 reads CASSFRGNHATNEKLFF. The DNA of the CDR3 is TGCGCCAGCAGCTTCAGGGGTAATCATGCAACTAATGAAAAACTGTTTTTT.

J is TRBJ1-2 and V is TRBV28; D remains ambiguous. V lost 2 bases and J 3 bases, leaving 7 bases between the germline ends. CDR1 is MDHEN, CDR2 SYDVKM, per germline. CDR3 length: 13 amino acids. The CDR3 is CASSLGEDYGYTF. CDR3 bases: TGTGCCAGCAGTTTAGGGGAGGACTATGGCTACACCTTC.

This sequence joins TRBV18 and TRBJ2-3; the D gene is possibly TRBD1 (6 bases). The CDR3 is 17 amino acids. Germline CDR1 and CDR2: KGHSH and LQKENI. With 3 bases removed from V and 4 bases from J, the gap between germline ends came to 20 bases. The DNA for the CDR3 is TGTGCCAGCTCACCCCGTCCCGACAGGATGAAAGCAGATACGCAGTATTTT. This sequence encodes CASSPRPDRMKADTQYF.

The chain combines TRBV14 with TRBJ1-2; D is unclear. Germline V lookup: CDR1 SGHDN, CDR2 FVKESK. V was trimmed by 0 bases and J by 8 bases, leaving 10 bases between them. The CDR3 sequence is 13 residues long. The CDR3 is CASSQEWAGGYTF. The CDR3 DNA follows: TGTGCCAGCAGCCAAGAATGGGCGGGAGGCTACACCTTC.

The gene calls are TRBV28 and TRBJ2-2; 10 nucleotides align to TRBD2. The CDR3 runs to 16 residues. Trimming removed 3 bases from V and 8 bases from J; junction bases left unmatched: 9. In germline, CDR1 is MDHEN, CDR2 SYDVKM. The CDR3 protein is CASSLEGLAVRGELFF. DNA for the CDR3: TGTGCCAGCAGTTTGGAAGGACTAGCGGTGAGGGGGGAGCTGTTTTTT.

The rearrangement joins TRBV2 to TRBJ1-4; 7 nucleotides align to TRBD1. Germline CDR1 is SNHLY and CDR2 is FYNNEI. The CDR3 totals 15 residues. V lost 3 bases to trimming and J lost 8 bases; unmatched junction nucleotides: 9. The CDR3 sequence is CASSDTTGSGEKLFF. CDR3 in DNA: TGTGCCAGCAGTGATACGACAGGGTCGGGCGAAAAACTGTTTTTT.

This clone was picked up a small number of times. This chain uses TRBV11-3 with TRBJ2-7; no reliable D call. The CDR3 is 14 amino acids. Germline lookup yields CDR1 SGHNT and CDR2 YENEEA. Trimming shortened V by 3 bases and J by 0 bases, and 9 bases separated the two germline ends. CDR3 amino acids: CASSFDTGSYEQYF. The CDR3 nucleotides read TGTGCCAGCAGCTTTGACACTGGCTCCTACGAGCAGTACTTC.

This chain connects TRBV5-1 to TRBJ2-7; 7 bases match TRBD2. Per the germline V gene, CDR1 is SGHRS and CDR2 is YFSETQ. Trimming at V came to 4 bases and at J to 0 bases, leaving 4 bases not matched to a gene. This CDR3 is 14 amino acids long. CDR3 in DNA: TGCGCCAGCAGCCCTGCTAGCGGCTCCTACGAGCAGTACTTC. This encodes CASSPASGSYEQYF.

This chain links TRBV29-1 with TRBJ2-1; the D gene is possibly TRBD1 (6 bases). Deletions cut 2 bases from V and 3 bases from J, with 17 bases between. The CDR3 extends over 16 amino acids. The germline V gene encodes CDR1 SQVTM and CDR2 ANQGSEA. CDR3 sequence: CSVEKVYRDNYNEQFF. CDR3 nucleotides: TGCAGCGTTGAAAAAGTGTACAGGGACAACTACAATGAGCAGTTCTTC.

This sequence joins TRBV5-4 and TRBJ2-2; 8 positions agree with TRBD2. The germline CDR1 and CDR2 sequences are SGHNT and YYREEE (reference sequence). This CDR3 is 18 amino acids long. V was pared by 3 bases and J by 4 bases, with 14 bases of the junction left unmatched. The CDR3 is CASSWSQGAGAGTGELFF. CDR3 DNA sequence: TGTGCCAGCAGCTGGAGCCAGGGAGCGGGGGCGGGCACCGGGGAGCTGTTTTTT.

In its sample, this clone was seen once. This sequence joins TRBV2 and TRBJ1-1, with 8 bases fitting TRBD1. The ends lost 6 bases at V and 6 bases at J; junction bases unmatched: 6. Germline CDR1 and CDR2: SNHLY and FYNNEI. The CDR3 runs 13 residues. The CDR3 reads CASRTGTGSEAFF. CDR3 nucleotide sequence: TGTGCCAGCAGGACCGGGACAGGTTCTGAAGCTTTCTTT.

The chain has TRBV10-1 and TRBJ2-1; 8 nucleotides agree with TRBD2. The ends lost 3 bases at V and 6 bases at J; junction bases unmatched: 7. Germline CDR1 reads WNHNN; CDR2 reads SYGVQD (reference sequence). The CDR3 is 15 amino acids. The CDR3 nucleotides are TGCGCCAGCAGTGACTCGAGACTAGCGTCCAATGAGCAGTTCTTC. Translated: CASSDSRLASNEQFF.

The CDR3 region is CASRKLAGEGGELFF. Here the CDR3 DNA reads TGTGCCAGCCGGAAACTAGCGGGAGAGGGCGGGGAGCTGTTTTTT. V gene TRBV6-5 combines with J gene TRBJ2-2; the match to TRBD2 covers 11 bases. V lost 8 bases, J lost 7 bases, and 9 bases stayed unmatched. This CDR3 comprises 15 residues. Germline V CDR1 and CDR2: MNHEY, SVGAGI.

This clone was seen a single time. The genes are TRBV27 and TRBJ2-3; TRBD2 matches 12 bases. J gave up 5 bases and V 6 bases, and 9 bases lay outside the gene matches. This CDR3 region has 16 residues. The germline gives CDR1 MNHEY, CDR2 SMNVEV (reference sequence). CDR3 amino acids: CASSSLGTSGQDTQYF. The CDR3 DNA is TGTGCCAGCAGCAGCCTCGGGACTAGCGGGCAAGATACGCAGTATTTT.

The gene calls are TRBV5-1 and TRBJ2-5; TRBD1 agrees at 10 bases. The V segment lost 2 bases and the J segment 1 base; nucleotides outside the gene matches: 2. This CDR3 comprises 15 residues. CDR1 is SGHRS and CDR2 is YFSETQ in the germline V gene. Here the CDR3 reads CASSFRTGGQETQYF. The CDR3 DNA reads as TGCGCCAGCAGCTTCCGGACAGGGGGCCAAGAGACCCAGTACTTC.